The entry that follows covers one TCR beta chain sequence. The RNA input was roughly 0.45 to 1 ug, and it was reverse transcribed with random hexamers. The CDR3 of TCR beta was amplified by immunoSEQ multiplex PCR across 54 Vbeta and 13 Jbeta. TCRdb called the immunoSEQ multiplex PCR reads again in MiXCR, with one record for every CDR3 protein. The repertoire holds 150,000 to 160,000 distinct CDR3 sequences, with roughly 94% as singletons. The sample comes from a study of CD8 T cells in Susac syndrome. In the multiple sclerosis control group, patients were treatment-naive and had stable or active relapsing-remitting disease. Both CD4+ and CD8+ T cells were negatively isolated, and TEMRA cells underwent FACS enrichment. This CDR3 has 15 amino acids. Trimming stripped 0 bases from V and 8 bases from J, with 17 bases between. The germline gives CDR1 SGDLS, CDR2 YYNGEE.

V and J are TRBV9 and TRBJ1-2, with D perhaps matching TRBD1 (6 bases). Material for sequencing was CD8+ T cells from PBMCs. The origin of this receptor is a human donor with multiple sclerosis. The DNA of the CDR3 is TGTGCCAGCAGCGTAGCTACTGAAGGGGGGGTCGGCTACACCTTC. It codes for CASSVATEGGVGYTF.